One and the same sample provided the 17 T cell receptor beta chains below, sequenced in a study of spatial heterogeneity in lung cancer. Time point reported: sample taken at primary tumor resection. Sequencing of whole RNA from tumor, nontumor lung or frozen PBMC involved no sorting. TCRdb reprocessed the 5' RACE reads with MiXCR, giving one entry per CDR3 protein. Of around 63,000 distinct CDR3 sequences in the sample, approximately 8.9% are singletons; the top ten hold about 14%. The sequenced sample was PBMCs, obtained at surgery. The receptors shown here come from a female donor with early-stage non-small cell lung cancer.

This clonotype was counted many times. CDR3 amino acids: CASSQAGELFF. In DNA, the CDR3 is TGTGCCAGCAGCCAAGCCGGGGAGCTGTTTTTT. The J gene is TRBJ2-2, the V gene TRBV3-1, with D unresolved. Germline lookup yields CDR1 LGHDT and CDR2 YNNKEL (reference sequence). The V end lost 1 base, the J end lost 6 bases, and 0 bases lay between the germline ends. This CDR3 has 11 residues.

This clonotype has at least ten counts. In DNA, the CDR3 is TGTGCCAGCAGCTCCCCCGGGACAGCCCCGAACACTGAAGCTTTCTTT. Protein sequence: CASSSPGTAPNTEAFF. This rearrangement joins TRBV7-9 to TRBJ1-1, with TRBD1 matching 7 bases. V lost 4 bases and J lost 1; bases outside the gene matches: 9. The CDR3 covers 16 residues. Germline loops: CDR1 SEHNR, CDR2 FQNEAQ (reference sequence).

In its sample, this clonotype ranks as medium-sized. The CDR3 loop reads CATSRLAGTTGELFF. In nucleotides, the CDR3 is TGTGCCACCTCCCGGCTAGCGGGAACCACCGGGGAGCTGTTTTTT. J is TRBJ2-2 and V is TRBV2; 9 nucleotides align to TRBD2. Per germline, CDR1 SNHLY and CDR2 FYNNEI. The CDR3 runs 15 residues. The V segment lost 10 bases and the J segment 4 bases; nucleotides outside the gene matches: 10. Filled out from reference TRBV2 and TRBJ2-2, the complete variable domain reads EPEVTQTPSHQVTQMGQEVILRCVPISNHLYFYWYRQILGQKVEFLVSFYNNEISEKSEIFDDQFSVERPDGSNFTLKIRSTKLEDSAMYFCATSRLAGTTGELFFGEGSRLTVL.

Many counts were recorded for this clonotype. The J gene is TRBJ2-6, the V gene TRBV4-2, with 8 bases aligning to TRBD2. Trimming removed 3 bases from V and 2 bases from J; junction bases left unmatched: 9. The CDR3 has 18 amino acids. Germline CDR1 and CDR2: LGHNA and YNFKEQ. In DNA form, the CDR3 reads TGTGCCAGCAGCCATGGCCCCGGGAGGGCGGCTGGGGCCAACGTCCTGACTTTC. It specifies CASSHGPGRAAGANVLTF.

The sample holds many counts of this clonotype. V and J are TRBV5-1 and TRBJ2-7, with D maybe TRBD1 (6 bases). The CDR3 sequence is 14 residues long. Germline-derived CDR1 and CDR2 are SGHRS and YFSETQ. The V end was cut by 2 bases, the J end by 6 bases, with 15 bases between. In nucleotides, the CDR3 is TGCGCCAGCAGCTTTCTTCGAAGCAGGGGCGAGCAGTACTTC. Translating it yields CASSFLRSRGEQYF.

As DNA, the CDR3 is TGTGCCAGCAGTTCCCCCGGCGGGACTCACTCCTACGAGCAGTACTTC. As protein: CASSSPGGTHSYEQYF. The V gene is TRBV28, the J gene TRBJ2-7; D is possibly TRBD2 (6 bases). Germline CDR1 MDHEN, CDR2 SYDVKM. There are 16 residues in the CDR3. With 4 bases removed from V and 0 bases from J, the gap between germline ends came to 16 bases.

The chain carries TRBV7-6 and TRBJ2-1, with TRBD2 matching over 7 bases. The germline gives CDR1 SGHVS, CDR2 FNYEAQ. This CDR3 has 18 amino acids. V gave up 6 bases and J gave up 6 bases; unmatched junction bases: 20. The CDR3, as DNA: TGTGCCAGCAGTTCGCCCATTGAGCGGGACGGGTATGTCAATGAGCAGTTCTTC. As protein: CASSSPIERDGYVNEQFF.

The gene calls are TRBV6-4 and TRBJ2-7; D may be TRBD1 (5 bases). Germline assignment: CDR1 MRHNA and CDR2 SNTAGT. V lost 2 bases and J 4 bases, leaving 9 bases between the germline ends. The CDR3 is made up of 13 amino acids. In DNA, the CDR3 is TGTGCCAGCAGTGACGGGAAGGGGTACGAGCAGTACTTC. Amino acid sequence: CASSDGKGYEQYF.

This clonotype was detected ten times or more. The V call is TRBV28, the J call TRBJ1-4; TRBD1 matches at 9 bases. This CDR3 has 15 amino acids. The ends lost 5 bases at V and 8 bases at J; junction bases unmatched: 9. Germline V CDR1 and CDR2: MDHEN, SYDVKM. CDR3 region: CASSLPGQGREKLFF. For the CDR3, the DNA is TGTGCCAGCAGTCTTCCGGGACAGGGTCGGGAAAAACTGTTTTTT.

This clonotype was seen more than once but under ten times. J is TRBJ2-3 and V is TRBV9, with D possibly being TRBD2 (5 bases). Germline V gene lookup returns CDR1 SGDLS and CDR2 YYNGEE. Trimming left V 4 bases short and J 4 bases short, with 16 bases between. This CDR3 has 15 amino acids. The CDR3 here is CASSPGGGIPDTQYF. CDR3 nucleotide sequence: TGTGCCAGCAGCCCAGGCGGAGGTATTCCAGATACGCAGTATTTT.

This clonotype was detected ten times or more. The V call is TRBV27, the J call TRBJ1-1, with D perhaps matching TRBD1 (5 bases). V was pared by 2 bases and J by 0 bases, with 10 bases between. The CDR3 is 15 amino acids. CDR1 is MNHEY and CDR2 is SMNVEV in the germline V gene (reference sequence). CDR3 DNA: TGTGCCAGCAGTTTAGGGGCAGGCGTGAACACTGAAGCTTTCTTT. Its translation is CASSLGAGVNTEAFF.

This clonotype was detected many times. The rearrangement uses TRBV9 and TRBJ2-7, with TRBD1 as a possible D gene (6 bases). V was clipped by 7 bases and J by 2 bases, with 13 bases between them. The CDR3 is made up of 13 amino acids. The germline V gene has CDR1 SGDLS and CDR2 YYNGEE. CDR3 in amino acids: CASYRTEPYEQYV. Written as DNA, the CDR3 is TGTGCCAGCTACAGGACAGAGCCCTACGAGCAGTACGTC.

Ten or more counts support this clonotype. The rearrangement joins TRBV9 to TRBJ1-6; 9 bases agree with TRBD1. V gave up 5 bases and J gave up 7 bases; unmatched junction bases: 10. CDR1 SGDLS and CDR2 YYNGEE come from the germline V gene. The CDR3 has 16 amino acids. CDR3 sequence: CASSSGTGSGNSPLHF. The CDR3 bases are TGTGCCAGCAGTTCCGGGACAGGGTCTGGAAATTCACCCCTCCACTTT.

This clonotype occurred many times. The chain joins TRBV20-1 to TRBJ2-1, with no clear D. The CDR3 runs 15 residues. The germline CDR1 and CDR2 sequences are DFQATT and SNEGSKA (reference sequence). With 7 bases removed from V and 0 bases from J, the gap between germline ends came to 16 bases. Here the CDR3 DNA reads TGCAGTGTACCGAACCCCTCAAGCTCCTACAATGAGCAGTTCTTC. Amino acids: CSVPNPSSSYNEQFF.

This clonotype was found many times. V is TRBV18 and J is TRBJ2-5; D is undetermined. This CDR3 region has 13 residues. Germline V gene data show CDR1 as KGHSH and CDR2 as LQKENI. V was clipped by 1 base and J by 4 bases, with 7 bases between them. CDR3 in amino acids: CASSPQGGETQYF. CDR3 DNA: TGTGCCAGCTCACCACAAGGTGGAGAGACCCAGTACTTC.

This clonotype has a handful of counts. The chain is built from TRBV19 and TRBJ2-1, with 7 bases aligning to TRBD1. The germline V gene has CDR1 LNHDA and CDR2 SQIVND (reference sequence). V gave up 3 bases and J gave up 2 bases; unmatched junction bases: 4. The CDR3 is 15 amino acids. CDR3 DNA sequence: TGTGCCAGTAGTATCACCCAGGGGGCCTACAATGAGCAGTTCTTC. Residues: CASSITQGAYNEQFF.

This clonotype was counted a few times. This chain links TRBV20-1 with TRBJ2-3, with D perhaps given as TRBD1 or TRBD2 (5 bases each). Germline CDR1 DFQATT, CDR2 SNEGSKA (reference sequence). V lost 2 bases to trimming and J lost 1 base, with 10 bases between them. The CDR3 is made up of 14 amino acids. CDR3: CSARRGRGTDTQYF. In DNA, the CDR3 is TGCAGTGCTAGACGGGGACGGGGCACAGATACGCAGTATTTT.